This T cell receptor beta chain was profiled in a study of blood T cell repertoires in COVID-19. Turning to the study itself: Nucleic acid was either cDNA or gDNA, and it came from T cells, B-cell-depleted T cells, or PBMCs.

This table comes from immunoSEQ multiplex PCR, and its TCRdb copy is limited to in-frame clones, with some not included. The sample records around 100,000 clones, almost 80% being singletons. CDR3 size: 14 residues. V gave up 1 base and J gave up 2 bases, with 8 bases separating them. Germline CDR1 reads SGHTA; CDR2 reads FQGNSA. The sequenced sample consisted of peripheral blood. This clonotype originated in a woman aged 65 to 85 with acute or convalescent COVID-19. The chain links TRBV7-2 to TRBJ1-1; D not certain. The CDR3 DNA reads as TGTGCCAGCAGCTTAGTGTTCCCAAACACTGAAGCTTTCTTT. Encoded protein: CASSLVFPNTEAFF.